Listed below are T cell receptor beta chains from one sample, sequenced in a study of blood T cells in healthy people across ages. TCRdb ran MiXCR on the 5' RACE reads and lists one entry per CDR3 protein. The sample shows about a million distinct CDR3 sequences, under 50% of them seen only once. Sequenced input: blood. All receptors come from a man aged 25 to 40 in good health. Each CDR3 is given without its conserved first and last residue. The order of the fields is V gene, J gene, CDR3 protein.

V: TRBV24-1; J: TRBJ2-6; CDR3: ATSGRGANVLT
V: TRBV20-1; J: TRBJ2-1; CDR3: SASPGGAGGYNEQF
V: TRBV5-1; J: NA; CDR3: ASSYQTGTQETQY
V: TRBV6-1; J: TRBJ1-6; CDR3: ASRDSYSPLH
V: TRBV28; J: TRBJ2-3; CDR3: ASSFGTGAGADTQY
V: TRBV11-2; J: TRBJ2-5; CDR3: ASSLFPPGQGGMWQY
V: TRBV3-1; J: TRBJ2-7; CDR3: ASSQGQTSSYEQY
V: TRBV10-3; J: TRBJ1-1; CDR3: AIRARDSSEAF
V: TRBV29-1; J: TRBJ1-4; CDR3: SLQGDRTNEKLF
V: TRBV4-3; J: TRBJ2-5; CDR3: ASSHAGGPKETQY
V: TRBV20-1; J: TRBJ1-5; CDR3: SPGGGTEPQH
V: TRBV5-1; J: TRBJ2-7; CDR3: ASSPDRGGYEQY
V: TRBV4-3; J: TRBJ2-5; CDR3: ASSQLWERPQETQY
V: TRBV6-5; J: TRBJ2-5; CDR3: ASSYATGTGLNNEQY
V: TRBV12-3/TRBV12-4; J: TRBJ2-1; CDR3: ASGARDYNEQF
V: TRBV12-3/TRBV12-4; J: TRBJ2-7; CDR3: ASRGDTLVWVEQY
V: TRBV12-5; J: TRBJ1-1; CDR3: ASGPQGGVTEAF
V: TRBV2; J: TRBJ2-1; CDR3: ASSVDNNEQF
V: TRBV12-3/TRBV12-4; J: TRBJ1-2; CDR3: ACSRGTFYGYT
V: TRBV6-4; J: TRBJ2-1; CDR3: ASSDSSGGDYNEQF
V: TRBV18; J: TRBJ1-2; CDR3: ASSPSGGVPGGYT
V: TRBV7-2; J: TRBJ1-2; CDR3: ASSPWTRPNYGYT
V: TRBV30; J: TRBJ2-3; CDR3: AWDRGTDTQY
V: TRBV12-3/TRBV12-4; J: TRBJ2-3; CDR3: ASSFAGGAADTQY
V: TRBV29-1; J: TRBJ2-3; CDR3: SVAGTSSTYSTDTQY
V: TRBV20-1; J: TRBJ2-1; CDR3: SARDITSGGREQF
V: TRBV5-1; J: TRBJ2-3; CDR3: ASSTGTSGGDTQY
V: TRBV6-5; J: TRBJ2-5; CDR3: ASSRDSLAETQY
V: TRBV6-1; J: TRBJ2-1; CDR3: ASSESGQF